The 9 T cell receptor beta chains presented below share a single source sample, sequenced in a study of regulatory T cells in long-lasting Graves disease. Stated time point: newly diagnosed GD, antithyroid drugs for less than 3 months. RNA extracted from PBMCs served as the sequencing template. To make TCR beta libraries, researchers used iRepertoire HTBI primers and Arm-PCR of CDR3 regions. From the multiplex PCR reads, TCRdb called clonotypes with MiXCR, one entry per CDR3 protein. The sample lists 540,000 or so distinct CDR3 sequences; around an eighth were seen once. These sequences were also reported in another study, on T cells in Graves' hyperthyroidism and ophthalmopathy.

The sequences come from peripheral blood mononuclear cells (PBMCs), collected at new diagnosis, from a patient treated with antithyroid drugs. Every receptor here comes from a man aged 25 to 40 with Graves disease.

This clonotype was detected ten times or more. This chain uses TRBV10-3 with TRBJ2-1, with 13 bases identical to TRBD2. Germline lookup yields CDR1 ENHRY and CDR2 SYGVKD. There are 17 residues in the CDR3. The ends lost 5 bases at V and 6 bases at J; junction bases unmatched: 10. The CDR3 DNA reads TGTGCCATCAGTTCCGAAATCGGACTAGCGGGAGCCAATGAGCAGTTCTTC. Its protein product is CAISSEIGLAGANEQFF.

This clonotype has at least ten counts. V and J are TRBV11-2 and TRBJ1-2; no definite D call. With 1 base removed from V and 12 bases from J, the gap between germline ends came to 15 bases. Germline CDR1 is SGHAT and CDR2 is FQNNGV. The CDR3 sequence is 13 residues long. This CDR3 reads CASSLGPGLEDTF. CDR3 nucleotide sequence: TGTGCCAGCAGCTTAGGACCTGGTTTAGAGGACACCTTC. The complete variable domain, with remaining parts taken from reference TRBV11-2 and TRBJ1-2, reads EAGVAQSPRYKIIEKRQSVAFWCNPISGHATLYWYQQILGQGPKLLIQFQNNGVVDDSQLPKDRFSAERLKGVDSTLKIQPAKLEDSAVYLCASSLGPGLEDTFGSGTRLTVV.

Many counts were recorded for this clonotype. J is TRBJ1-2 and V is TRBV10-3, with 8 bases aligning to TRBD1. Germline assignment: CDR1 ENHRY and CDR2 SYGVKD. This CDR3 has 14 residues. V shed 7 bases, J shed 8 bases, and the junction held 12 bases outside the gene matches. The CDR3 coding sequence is TGTGCCATCAAGGGGACAGGAGGATTGGGCGGCTACACCTTC. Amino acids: CAIKGTGGLGGYTF.

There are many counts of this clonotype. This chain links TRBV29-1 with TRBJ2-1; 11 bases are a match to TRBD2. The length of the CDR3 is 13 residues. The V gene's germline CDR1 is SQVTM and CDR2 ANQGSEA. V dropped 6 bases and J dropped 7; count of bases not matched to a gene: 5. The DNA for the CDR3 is TGCAGCGTATCGGGACTAGCGGAAAATGAGCAGTTCTTC. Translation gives CSVSGLAENEQFF.

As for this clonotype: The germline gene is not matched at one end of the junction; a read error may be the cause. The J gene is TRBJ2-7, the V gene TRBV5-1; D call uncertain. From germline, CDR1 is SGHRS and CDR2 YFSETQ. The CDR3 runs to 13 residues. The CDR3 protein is CASSLEVSYEQCF. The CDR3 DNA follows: TGCGCCAGCAGCTTGGAGGTCTCCTACGAGCAGTGCTTC. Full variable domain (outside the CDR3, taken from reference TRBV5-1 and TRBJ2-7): KAGVTQTPRYLIKTRGQQVTLSCSPISGHRSVSWYQQTPGQGLQFLFEYFSETQRNKGNFPGRFSGRQFSNSRSEMNVSTLELGDSALYLCASSLEVSYEQCFGPGTRLTVT.

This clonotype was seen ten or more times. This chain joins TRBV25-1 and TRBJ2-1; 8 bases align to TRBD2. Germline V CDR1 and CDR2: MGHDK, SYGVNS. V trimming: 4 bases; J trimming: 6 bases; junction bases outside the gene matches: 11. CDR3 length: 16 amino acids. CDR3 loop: CASSGPSAGGRNEQFF. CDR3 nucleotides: TGTGCCAGCAGTGGCCCAAGCGCGGGAGGACGCAATGAGCAGTTCTTC.

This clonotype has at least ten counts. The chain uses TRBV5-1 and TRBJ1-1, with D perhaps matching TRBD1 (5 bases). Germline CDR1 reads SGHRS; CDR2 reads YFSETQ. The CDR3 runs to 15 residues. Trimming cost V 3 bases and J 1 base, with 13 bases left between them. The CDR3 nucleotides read TGCGCCAGCAGCTCCCCGGGACTGAGGAACACTGAAGCTTTCTTT. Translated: CASSSPGLRNTEAFF.

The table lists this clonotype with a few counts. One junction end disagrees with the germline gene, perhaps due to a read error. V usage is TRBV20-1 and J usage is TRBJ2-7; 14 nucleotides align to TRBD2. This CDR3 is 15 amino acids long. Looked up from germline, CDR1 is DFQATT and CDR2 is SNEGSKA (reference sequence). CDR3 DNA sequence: TGCAGTGGATACGATCCCGGGACTAGCGGGAGAGAGTCCCACTTC. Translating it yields CSGYDPGTSGRESHF.

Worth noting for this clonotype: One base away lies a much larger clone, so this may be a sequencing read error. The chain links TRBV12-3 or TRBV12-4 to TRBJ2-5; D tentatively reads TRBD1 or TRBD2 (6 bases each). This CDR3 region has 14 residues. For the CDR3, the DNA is TGTGCCAGCAGTTTTTTTGCGGGACAAGAGACCCGGTACTTC. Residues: CASSFFAGQETRYF.